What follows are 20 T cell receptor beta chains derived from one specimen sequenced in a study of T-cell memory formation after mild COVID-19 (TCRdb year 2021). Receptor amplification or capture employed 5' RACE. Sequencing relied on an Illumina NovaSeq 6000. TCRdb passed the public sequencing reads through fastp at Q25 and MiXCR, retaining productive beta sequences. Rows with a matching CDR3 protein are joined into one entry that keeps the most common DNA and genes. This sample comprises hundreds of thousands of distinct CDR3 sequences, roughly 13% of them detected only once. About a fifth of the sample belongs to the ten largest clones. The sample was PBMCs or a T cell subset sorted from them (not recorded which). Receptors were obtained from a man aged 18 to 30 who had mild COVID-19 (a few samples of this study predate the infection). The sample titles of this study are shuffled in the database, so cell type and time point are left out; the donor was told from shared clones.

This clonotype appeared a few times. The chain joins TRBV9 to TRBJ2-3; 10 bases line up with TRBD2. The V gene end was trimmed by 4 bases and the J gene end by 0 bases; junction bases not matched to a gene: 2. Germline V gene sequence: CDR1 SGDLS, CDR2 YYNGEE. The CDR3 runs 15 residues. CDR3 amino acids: CASSRSGGSTDTQYF. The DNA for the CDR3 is TGTGCCAGCAGCCGTAGCGGGGGGAGCACAGATACGCAGTATTTT.

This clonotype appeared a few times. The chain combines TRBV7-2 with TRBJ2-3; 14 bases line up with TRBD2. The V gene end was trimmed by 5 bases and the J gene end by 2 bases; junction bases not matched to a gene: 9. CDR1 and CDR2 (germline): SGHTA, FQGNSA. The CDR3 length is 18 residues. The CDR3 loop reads CASSLRLAGGPITDTQYF. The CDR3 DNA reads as TGTGCCAGCAGCCTACGACTAGCGGGGGGGCCTATCACAGATACGCAGTATTTT.

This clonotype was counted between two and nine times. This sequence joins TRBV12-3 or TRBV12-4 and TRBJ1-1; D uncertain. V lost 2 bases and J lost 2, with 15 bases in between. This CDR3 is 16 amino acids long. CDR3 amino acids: CASSLLGAAPNTEAFF. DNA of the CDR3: TGTGCCAGCAGTTTATTGGGCGCGGCCCCAAACACTGAAGCTTTCTTT.

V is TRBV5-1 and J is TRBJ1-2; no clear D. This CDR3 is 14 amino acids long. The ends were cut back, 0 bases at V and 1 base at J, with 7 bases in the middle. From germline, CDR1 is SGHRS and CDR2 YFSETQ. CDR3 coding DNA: TGCGCCAGCAGCTTGGGCGGGATTAACTATGGCTACACCTTC. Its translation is CASSLGGINYGYTF.

Here the CDR3 reads CASSPRGQRETQYF. The CDR3 nucleotides are TGTGCCAGCAGCCCTCGCGGGCAGCGGGAGACCCAGTACTTC. The genes are TRBV7-9 and TRBJ2-5, with D possibly TRBD2 on 5 matching bases. Germline CDR1 reads SEHNR; CDR2 reads FQNEAQ (reference sequence). The CDR3 runs to 14 residues. The ends were cut back, 5 bases at V and 5 bases at J, with 15 bases in the middle.

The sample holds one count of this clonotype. This chain's CDR3 is CASSRRDQTGRVQPQHF. CDR3 sequence (DNA): TGCGCCAGCAGCCGCCGAGACCAAACAGGGAGGGTTCAGCCCCAGCATTTT. The chain links TRBV4-1 to TRBJ1-5, with D possibly matching TRBD1 (6 bases). The CDR3 consists of 17 residues. Germline CDR1 MGHRA, CDR2 YSYEKL. The V gene lost 4 bases and the J gene lost 6 bases, with 22 bases spanning the gap.

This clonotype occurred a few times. The CDR3 loop is CASSATTGDFYGYTF. The CDR3 bases are TGCGCCAGCAGCGCGACCACGGGGGACTTCTATGGCTACACCTTC. The V and J genes are TRBV5-1 and TRBJ1-2, with a tentative D call TRBD1 (5 bases). Trimming removed 4 bases from V and 4 bases from J, with 17 bases in between. The germline V gene encodes CDR1 SGHRS and CDR2 YFSETQ. The length of the CDR3 is 15 residues.

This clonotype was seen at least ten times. In nucleotides, the CDR3 is TGTGCCAGCAGTTATGGTGTCGTCACCGGGGAGCTGTTTTTT. The encoded protein is CASSYGVVTGELFF. The chain recombines TRBV6-5 with TRBJ2-2; no reliable D call. The CDR3 is 14 amino acids. Germline-derived CDR1 and CDR2 are MNHEY and SVGAGI. Trimming left V 3 bases short and J 4 bases short, with 9 bases between.

The CDR3 spells CASSPLAGETSDTQYF. Here the CDR3 DNA reads TGTGCCAGTAGCCCACTAGCGGGGGAAACATCAGATACGCAGTATTTT. This chain connects TRBV19 to TRBJ2-3, with 11 nucleotides matching TRBD2. CDR3 length equals 16 residues. CDR1 and CDR2 (germline): LNHDA, SQIVND (reference sequence). After removal of 6 bases from V and 4 bases from J, the junction contained 9 bases not matched to a gene.

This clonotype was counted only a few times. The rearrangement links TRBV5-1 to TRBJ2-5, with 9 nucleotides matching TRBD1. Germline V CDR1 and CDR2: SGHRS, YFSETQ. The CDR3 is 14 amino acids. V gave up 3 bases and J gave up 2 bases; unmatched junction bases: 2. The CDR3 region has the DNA TGCGCCAGCAGCTCACAGGGGGCTCAAGAGACCCAGTACTTC. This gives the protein CASSSQGAQETQYF.

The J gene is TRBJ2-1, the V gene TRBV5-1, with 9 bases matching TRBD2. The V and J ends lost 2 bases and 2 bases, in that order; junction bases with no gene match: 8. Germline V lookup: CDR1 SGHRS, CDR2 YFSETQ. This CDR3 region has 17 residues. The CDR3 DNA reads TGCGCCAGCAGCTTAGAGAGGCGGGGGGGCCCCTACAATGAGCAGTTCTTC. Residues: CASSLERRGGPYNEQFF.

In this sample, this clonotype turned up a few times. The CDR3 nucleotides are TGTGCCAGCAGCTTAGTGGGGGGAAGTGAAAAACTGTTTTTT. Its protein product is CASSLVGGSEKLFF. The chain is built from TRBV7-2 and TRBJ1-4, with D maybe TRBD1 (5 bases). The CDR3 consists of 14 residues. Germline V gene lookup returns CDR1 SGHTA and CDR2 FQGNSA. V was cut by 1 base and J by 7 bases, with 10 bases left in between.

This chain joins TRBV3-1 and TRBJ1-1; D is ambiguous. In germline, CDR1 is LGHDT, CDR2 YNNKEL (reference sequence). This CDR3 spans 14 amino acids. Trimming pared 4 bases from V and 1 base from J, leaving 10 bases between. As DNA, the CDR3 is TGTGCCAGCAGCCGGGCCAGGCAGAACACTGAAGCTTTCTTT. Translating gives CASSRARQNTEAFF.

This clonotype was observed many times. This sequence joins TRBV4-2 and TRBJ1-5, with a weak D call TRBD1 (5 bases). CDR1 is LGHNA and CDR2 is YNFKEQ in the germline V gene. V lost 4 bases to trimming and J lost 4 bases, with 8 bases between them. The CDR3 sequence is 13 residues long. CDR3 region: CASSLGANQPQHF. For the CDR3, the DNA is TGTGCCAGCAGCCTCGGGGCGAATCAGCCCCAGCATTTT.

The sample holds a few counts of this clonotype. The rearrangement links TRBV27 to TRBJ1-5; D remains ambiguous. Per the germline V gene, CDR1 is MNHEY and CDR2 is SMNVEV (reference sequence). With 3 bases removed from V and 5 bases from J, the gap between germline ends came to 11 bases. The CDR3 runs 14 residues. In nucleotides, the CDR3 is TGTGCCAGCAGTTTGTTAGGCCCCCATCAGCCCCAGCATTTT. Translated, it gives CASSLLGPHQPQHF.

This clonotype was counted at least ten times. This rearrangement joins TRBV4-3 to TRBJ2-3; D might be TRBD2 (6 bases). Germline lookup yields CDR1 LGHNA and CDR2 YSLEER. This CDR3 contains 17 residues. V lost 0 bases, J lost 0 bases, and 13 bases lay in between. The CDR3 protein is CASSQDIGTSSTDTQYF. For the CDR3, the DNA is TGCGCCAGCAGCCAAGATATAGGGACTTCAAGCACAGATACGCAGTATTTT.

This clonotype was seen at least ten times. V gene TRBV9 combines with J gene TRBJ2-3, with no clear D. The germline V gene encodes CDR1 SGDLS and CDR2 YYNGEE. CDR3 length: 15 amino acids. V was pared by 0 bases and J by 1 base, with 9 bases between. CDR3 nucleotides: TGTGCCAGCAGCGTAGAAAGCTCAGGCACAGATACGCAGTATTTT. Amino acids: CASSVESSGTDTQYF.

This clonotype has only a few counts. The CDR3 here is CASTGPTNEKLFF. Here the CDR3 DNA reads TGTGCCAGTACGGGGCCAACTAATGAAAAACTGTTTTTT. V is TRBV28 and J is TRBJ1-4, with D maybe TRBD1 (5 bases). CDR3 length: 13 amino acids. Between the trimmed V and J ends, which lost 9 bases and 0 bases, there was a span of 8 bases. Germline-derived CDR1 and CDR2 are MDHEN and SYDVKM.

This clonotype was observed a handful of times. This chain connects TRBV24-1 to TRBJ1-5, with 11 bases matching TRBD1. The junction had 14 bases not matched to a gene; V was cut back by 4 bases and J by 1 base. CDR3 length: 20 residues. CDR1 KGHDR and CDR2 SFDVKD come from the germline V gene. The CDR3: CATSDTGPGTGGRSNQPQHF. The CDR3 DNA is TGTGCCACCAGTGACACTGGTCCCGGGACAGGGGGACGGAGCAATCAGCCCCAGCATTTT.

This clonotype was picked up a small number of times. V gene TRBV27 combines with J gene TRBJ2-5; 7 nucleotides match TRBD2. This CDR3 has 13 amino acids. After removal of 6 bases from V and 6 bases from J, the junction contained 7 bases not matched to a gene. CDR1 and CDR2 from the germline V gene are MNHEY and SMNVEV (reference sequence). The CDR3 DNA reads TGTGCCAGCAGCTGGGGGGGTGAAAAGACCCAGTACTTC. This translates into CASSWGGEKTQYF.